A selection of T cell receptor beta chains follows, all from one sample in a study of PD-L1 blockade in urothelial cancer. Libraries were prepared by immunoSEQ multiplex PCR; TCRdb keeps only in-frame clonotypes and omits some of them. The sample lists about 35,000 clones, about 80% occurring once. The sample in question was PBMCs, obtained around atezolizumab (anti-PD-L1) treatment. These receptors were taken from a man aged 40-55 years with urothelial cancer. Both conserved end residues are part of each CDR3. D genes are given only for firm matches. Clone size is shown for a subset of rows, as once, few, many or a class of expanded clone.

clone_size: .
j_call: TRBJ2-7
d_call: TRBD2
v_call: TRBV11-2
cdr3_length: 18
cdr3_aa: CASSSLAGGSKQSYEQYF
cdr3_nt: TGTGCCAGCAGCTCATTAGCGGGCGGTTCTAAACAATCCTACGAGCAGTACTTC

clone_size: .
j_call: TRBJ1-2
d_call: .
v_call: TRBV28
cdr3_length: 13
cdr3_aa: CASRGDYNYGYTF
cdr3_nt: TGTGCCAGCAGGGGGGACTATAACTATGGCTACACCTTC

clone_size: .
j_call: TRBJ1-2
d_call: .
v_call: TRBV11-2
cdr3_length: 16
cdr3_aa: CASSLVGARGTGGYTF
cdr3_nt: TGTGCCAGCAGCTTAGTAGGAGCTCGGGGAACGGGTGGCTACACCTTC

clone_size: once
j_call: TRBJ2-7
d_call: TRBD2
v_call: TRBV6-5
cdr3_length: 15
cdr3_aa: CASSYRLAGTYEQYF
cdr3_nt: TGTGCCAGCAGTTACAGGCTAGCGGGAACCTACGAGCAGTACTTC

clone_size: .
j_call: TRBJ2-7
d_call: .
v_call: TRBV19
cdr3_length: 14
cdr3_aa: CASSPGAAGYEQYF
cdr3_nt: TGTGCCAGTAGCCCCGGAGCAGCGGGCTACGAGCAGTACTTC

clone_size: .
j_call: TRBJ2-1
d_call: TRBD2
v_call: TRBV15
cdr3_length: 13
cdr3_aa: CATSVGTSGPQFF
cdr3_nt: TGTGCCACCAGCGTCGGGACTAGCGGACCTCAGTTCTTC

clone_size: .
j_call: TRBJ1-2
d_call: .
v_call: TRBV7-9
cdr3_length: 14
cdr3_aa: CASSPLQTGSGYTF
cdr3_nt: TGTGCCAGCAGCCCCCTTCAGACAGGCTCAGGCTACACCTTC

clone_size: .
j_call: TRBJ2-5
d_call: .
v_call: TRBV19
cdr3_length: 12
cdr3_aa: CASSVSMGTQYF
cdr3_nt: TGTGCCAGTAGTGTCAGTATGGGCACCCAGTACTTC

clone_size: .
j_call: TRBJ2-1
d_call: TRBD1
v_call: TRBV18
cdr3_length: 15
cdr3_aa: CASSPGQGPYNEQFF
cdr3_nt: TGTGCCAGCTCACCGGGACAGGGGCCCTACAATGAGCAGTTCTTC

clone_size: .
j_call: TRBJ2-7
d_call: .
v_call: TRBV4-1
cdr3_length: 14
cdr3_aa: CASSHGVGLSEQYF
cdr3_nt: TGCGCCAGCAGCCACGGGGTGGGGTTGAGCGAGCAGTACTTC

clone_size: .
j_call: TRBJ2-7
d_call: TRBD2
v_call: TRBV30
cdr3_length: 14
cdr3_aa: CAWSSSGITYEQYF
cdr3_nt: TGTGCCTGGAGTTCTAGCGGGATTACCTACGAGCAGTACTTC

clone_size: once
j_call: TRBJ2-1
d_call: TRBD2
v_call: TRBV6-6
cdr3_length: 15
cdr3_aa: CASIAGGSSYNEQFF
cdr3_nt: TGTGCCAGCATCGCGGGGGGCTCATCCTACAATGAGCAGTTCTTC

clone_size: .
j_call: TRBJ2-7
d_call: TRBD2
v_call: TRBV19
cdr3_length: 14
cdr3_aa: CASSSGLATYEQYF
cdr3_nt: TGTGCCAGTAGTTCGGGACTAGCGACCTACGAGCAGTACTTC

clone_size: .
j_call: TRBJ2-4
d_call: .
v_call: TRBV6-6
cdr3_length: 12
cdr3_aa: CASKGGGVIQYF
cdr3_nt: TGTGCCAGCAAAGGTGGCGGGGTAATTCAGTACTTC

clone_size: .
j_call: TRBJ2-6
d_call: .
v_call: TRBV7-2
cdr3_length: 18
cdr3_aa: CASSAGTPFNSGANVLTF
cdr3_nt: TGTGCCAGCAGCGCGGGGACTCCCTTCAACTCCGGGGCCAACGTCCTGACTTTC

clone_size: once
j_call: TRBJ1-5
d_call: .
v_call: TRBV14
cdr3_length: 17
cdr3_aa: CASSQDETSPSNQPQHF
cdr3_nt: TGTGCCAGCAGCCAAGATGAGACTTCCCCTAGCAATCAGCCCCAGCATTTT

clone_size: .
j_call: TRBJ2-2
d_call: TRBD1
v_call: TRBV6-1
cdr3_length: 13
cdr3_aa: CASTKTGQGELFF
cdr3_nt: TGTGCCAGCACCAAGACGGGACAGGGGGAGCTGTTTTTT

clone_size: .
j_call: TRBJ2-3
d_call: TRBD2
v_call: TRBV11-2
cdr3_length: 16
cdr3_aa: CASSSNSGGGTDTQYF
cdr3_nt: TGTGCCAGCAGCTCAAATAGCGGGGGGGGCACAGATACGCAGTATTTT

clone_size: .
j_call: TRBJ2-5
d_call: TRBD1
v_call: TRBV13
cdr3_length: 15
cdr3_aa: CASSLGQGGGETQYF
cdr3_nt: TGTGCCAGCAGCCTTGGACAGGGCGGCGGAGAGACCCAGTACTTC

clone_size: .
j_call: TRBJ2-1
d_call: TRBD2
v_call: TRBV7-6
cdr3_length: 14
cdr3_aa: CASSPQTSGNEQFF
cdr3_nt: TGTGCCAGCAGCCCTCAGACTAGCGGGAATGAGCAGTTCTTC

clone_size: .
j_call: TRBJ1-1
d_call: .
v_call: TRBV6-1
cdr3_length: 13
cdr3_aa: CASSTNRNTEAFF
cdr3_nt: TGTGCCAGCAGTACTAATCGTAACACTGAAGCTTTCTTT

clone_size: medium-sized
j_call: TRBJ1-1
d_call: .
v_call: TRBV7-8
cdr3_length: 15
cdr3_aa: CASSLSAGGNTEAFF
cdr3_nt: TGTGCCAGCAGCTTATCGGCGGGAGGGAACACTGAAGCTTTCTTT